This T cell receptor beta chain was profiled in a study of blood T cell repertoires in COVID-19. Study details: Samples taken during acute and convalescent COVID-19 were collected in the United States, Italy and Spain.

Libraries were prepared by immunoSEQ multiplex PCR; TCRdb keeps only in-frame clonotypes and omits some of them. Of approximately 270,000 clones listed, 86% were seen once; the top ten hold under 2%. V was trimmed by 10 bases and J by 7 bases, leaving 10 bases between them. The CDR3 consists of 11 residues. Germline V gives CDR1 LNHDA, CDR2 SQIVND (reference sequence). This receptor was taken from a man between 35 and 55 years old who had recovered from COVID-19. The chain has TRBV19 and TRBJ1-4; D is undetermined. The sequenced material came from PBMCs or T cells enriched from blood (not recorded which). The CDR3 region is CATQTGEKLFF. The CDR3 nucleotides are TGTGCCACCCAGACGGGTGAAAAACTGTTTTTT.